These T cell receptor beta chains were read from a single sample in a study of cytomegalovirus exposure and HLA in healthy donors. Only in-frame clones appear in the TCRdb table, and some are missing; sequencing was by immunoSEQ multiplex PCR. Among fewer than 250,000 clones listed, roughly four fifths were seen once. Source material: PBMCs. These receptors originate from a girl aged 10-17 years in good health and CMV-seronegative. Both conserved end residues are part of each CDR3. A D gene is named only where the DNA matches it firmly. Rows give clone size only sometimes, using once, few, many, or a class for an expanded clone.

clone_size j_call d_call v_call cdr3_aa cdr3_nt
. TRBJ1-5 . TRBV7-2 CASSLADLRHQPQHF TGTGCCAGCAGCTTAGCGGATCTGCGGCATCAGCCCCAGCATTTT
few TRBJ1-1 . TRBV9 CASSVGMRKQGFDRNF TGTGCCAGCAGCGTAGGCATGAGGAAGCAGGGGTTCGATCGGAACTTT
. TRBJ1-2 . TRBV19 CASRNRGDGYGYTF TGTGCCAGTAGAAATCGGGGGGACGGCTATGGCTACACCTTC
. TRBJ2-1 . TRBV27 CASSLNRAGEQFF TGTGCCAGCAGTTTAAACAGGGCAGGGGAGCAGTTCTTC
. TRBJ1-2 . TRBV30 CAWSVQTTFNYGYTF TGTGCCTGGAGTGTACAGACCACCTTTAACTATGGCTACACCTTC
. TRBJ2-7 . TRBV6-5 CASSPTGPTYEQYF TGTGCCAGCAGTCCGACAGGCCCCACCTACGAGCAGTACTTC
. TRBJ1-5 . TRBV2 CASRKDRLGNQPQHF TGTGCCAGCAGAAAGGACAGACTTGGGAATCAGCCCCAGCATTTT
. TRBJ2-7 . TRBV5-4 CASSLQAGEQYF TGTGCCAGCAGCTTACAGGCAGGCGAGCAGTACTTC
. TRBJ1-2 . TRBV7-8 CASSNEGYGYTF TGTGCCAGCAGCAACGAGGGCTATGGCTACACCTTC
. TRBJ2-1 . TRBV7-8 CASSPRFLTGSRKVHEQFF TGTGCCAGCAGCCCCCGCTTTTTGACCGGGTCCCGTAAGGTCCATGAGCAGTTCTTC
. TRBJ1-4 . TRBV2 CASSVRIYNEKLFF TGTGCCAGCAGTGTGCGGATTTATAATGAAAAACTGTTTTTT
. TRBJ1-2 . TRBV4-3 CASSQPGVGYGYTF TGCGCCAGCAGCCAACCAGGGGTGGGCTATGGCTACACCTTC
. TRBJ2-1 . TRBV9 CASSPGSLRFMNEQFF TGTGCCAGCAGTCCTGGGAGCCTTAGGTTTATGAATGAGCAGTTCTTC
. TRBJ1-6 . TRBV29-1 CSVYSSYNSPLHF TGCAGCGTCTATAGCTCCTATAATTCACCCCTCCACTTT
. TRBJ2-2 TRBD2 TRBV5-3 CARSGVAGVGYTGELFF TGTGCCAGAAGCGGGGTAGCGGGAGTCGGATATACCGGGGAGCTGTTTTTT
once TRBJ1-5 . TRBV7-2 CASSLTGGNQPQHF TGTGCCAGCAGCTTAACGGGGGGCAATCAGCCCCAGCATTTT
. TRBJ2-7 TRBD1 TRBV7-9 CASSSTNRGNEQYF TGTGCCAGCAGCTCAACTAACAGGGGCAACGAGCAGTACTTC
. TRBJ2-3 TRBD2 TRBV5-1 CASSLVGGSNTQYF TGCGCCAGCAGCTTGGTCGGGGGGAGTAATACGCAGTATTTT
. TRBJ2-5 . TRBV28 CASRAWRNQETQYF TGTGCCAGCAGAGCTTGGAGAAACCAAGAGACCCAGTACTTC
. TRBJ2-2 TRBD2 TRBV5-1 CASSTWTSSGTGELFF TGCGCCAGCAGCACATGGACTAGTAGTGGCACCGGGGAGCTGTTTTTT
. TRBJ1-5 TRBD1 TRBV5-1 CASRQGPNQPQHF TGCGCCAGCCGACAGGGGCCCAATCAGCCCCAGCATTTT
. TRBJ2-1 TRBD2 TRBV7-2 CASSLGSRAGGRNEQFF TGTGCCAGCAGCTTAGGGTCAAGAGCGGGAGGGAGGAATGAGCAGTTCTTC
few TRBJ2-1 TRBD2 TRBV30 CAWGLAGSYNEQFF TGTGCCTGGGGACTAGCGGGATCCTACAATGAGCAGTTCTTC
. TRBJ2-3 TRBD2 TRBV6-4 CASSSGTSTDTQYF TGTGCCAGCAGTAGCGGGACTAGCACAGATACGCAGTATTTT
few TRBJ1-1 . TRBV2 CASSELTENTEAFF TGTGCCAGCAGTGAATTAACTGAGAACACTGAAGCTTTCTTT
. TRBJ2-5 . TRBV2 CASRAASGQETQYF TGTGCCAGCAGGGCCGCCAGCGGACAAGAGACCCAGTACTTC
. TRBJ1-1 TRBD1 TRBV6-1 CASSEHNGGTGRVAFF TGTGCCAGCAGTGAACACAACGGAGGGACAGGGAGAGTGGCTTTCTTT
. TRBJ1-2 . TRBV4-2 CASSQEESTGYGYTF TGTGCCAGCAGCCAAGAGGAGTCGACAGGATATGGCTACACCTTC
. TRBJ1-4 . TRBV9 CASSVGGGGNEKLFF TGTGCCAGCAGCGTAGGCGGCGGGGGGAATGAAAAACTGTTTTTT
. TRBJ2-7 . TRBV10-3 CAISDPQGIHEQYF TGTGCCATCAGTGATCCACAGGGCATCCACGAGCAGTACTTC
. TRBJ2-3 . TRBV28 CASGNRVYF TGTGCCAGCGGGAACAGGGTGTATTTT
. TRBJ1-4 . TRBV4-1 CASSYPGRTNEKLFF TGCGCCAGCAGCTACCCGGGGAGAACTAATGAAAAACTGTTTTTT
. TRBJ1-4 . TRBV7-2 CASSSTGSGNEKLFF TGTGCCAGCAGCTCTACAGGGAGCGGAAATGAAAAACTGTTTTTT
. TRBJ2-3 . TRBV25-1 CASSVRPGDYPDTQYF TGTGCCAGCAGTGTACGTCCGGGAGACTATCCAGATACGCAGTATTTT
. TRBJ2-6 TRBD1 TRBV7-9 CASSPDRVAGANVLTF TGTGCCAGCAGCCCTGACAGGGTAGCGGGGGCCAACGTCCTGACTTTC